The TCR beta chain described here comes from a study of OX40 agonist ivuxolimab in advanced cancers. Study results and caveats: Relatively little clonal expansion, among the lowest observed, appeared in partial responders at 0.1-3.0 mg/kg.

Worth noting for this clone: The antigen is undetermined.

V lost 4 bases and J 1 base, leaving 7 bases between the germline ends. The CDR3 covers 13 residues. Germline V gene lookup returns CDR1 SGHVS and CDR2 FNYEAQ. Only in-frame clones appear in the TCRdb table, and some are missing; sequencing was by immunoSEQ multiplex PCR. The sample has 60,000 to 75,000 clones; roughly 90% are singletons. The starting material was CD4+ or CD8+ T cells sorted from blood, obtained in a trial of the OX40 agonist ivuxolimab. This rearrangement joins TRBV7-6 to TRBJ1-1; no clear D gene. This sequence originates from an adult with an advanced solid tumor such as melanoma, head and neck, liver or kidney cancer. This chain's CDR3 is CASSSVQNTEAFF. The CDR3 DNA sequence: TGTGCCAGCAGCTCAGTCCAGAACACTGAAGCTTTCTTT.